Included here is one T cell receptor beta chain sequence, with context. This receptor's antigen is unknown. Per-nucleotide qualities are absent, and no much larger clonotype sits a single base away. The entry originates in a study of blood T cell repertoires in COVID-19 (dated by TCRdb to between 2020 and 2021). About the investigation overall: Samples from collaborators originated in the United States, Italy and Spain and spanned both the acute and convalescent phases of COVID-19. The material from the prospective study consisted of cDNA or gDNA derived from T cells, B-cell-depleted T cells, or PBMCs. Subjects who had been exposed to COVID-19, were actively infected with it, or had recovered from it provided the deeply sampled blood TCRbeta repertoires that made up the dataset. A freely available public database, intended as a resource for researchers studying the immune response to SARS-CoV-2, is where the repertoires were released. The samples were drawn from the first 160 participants of the ongoing ImmuneRACE study and from 1,254 subjects provided by 6 global collaborators. Sample metadata almost always included a de-identified subject ID, COVID-19 status, age in years and sex. Where available, HLA class I and class II types were taken from metadata supplied by the sample provider and were not determined by assay-based typing.

Whole blood was collected in K2EDTA tubes by collaborating institutions according to the institutions' own protocols. For TCRbeta analysis, collaborators shipped samples in one of three forms: frozen whole blood, isolated PBMCs, or DNA extracted from either of those sample types. TCRbeta CDR3 regions were amplified from genomic DNA using the immunoSEQ Assay, a bias-controlled multiplex PCR. Processing in the source paper ran as follows. Within the assay, amplification of reference gene primers was used to estimate how many nucleated cells each sample contained. Sequence reads were collapsed and filtered to measure the absolute abundance of every unique TCRbeta CDR3 rearrangement. For each sample, productive Simpson clonality was calculated as the square root of Simpson's diversity index across productive rearrangements. TCRdb holds this immuneACCESS table with in-frame rearrangements only. Some clones are missing; in checked studies, unresolved V genes explain under half, and the rest has no known cause. V and J calls plus clone size are reproduced from that table; the DNA served to infer D and trimming. The sample table contains about 220,000 clones; only one count was recorded for around 80% of them. The ten largest clones represent 9.7% of the sample.

Here is what the overall study found, with its caveats: The amount of clinical and demographic metadata varied by source and participant and was provided uncurated.

V lost 3 bases and J lost 2 bases, and the count of bases not matched to a germline gene is 4. The CDR3 spans 15 residues, from the cysteine through the phenylalanine. The DNA shown is the 45-base CDR3, in frame from base 1. The germline V gene (reference sequence) specifies LNHDA as CDR1 and SQIVND as CDR2. This TCR was recovered from a middle-aged man with active or convalescent COVID-19. The sample consisted of peripheral blood. In this chain, TRBV19 is recombined with TRBJ2-7, with 10 bases in between that match TRBD2. CDR3 loop: CASSIASGSPYEQYF. The DNA reads TGTGCCAGTAGTATCGCTAGCGGGAGTCCCTACGAGCAGTACTTC.